This TCR beta chain was obtained from a study of blood T cell repertoires in COVID-19. In the authors' workflow: Estimation of nucleated cell counts was performed using reference gene primer amplification. The repertoire was sequenced with immunoSEQ multiplex PCR; TCRdb's copy has only in-frame clones and lacks some. V and J calls and clone size are given by that table; D and trimming were obtained from the DNA. The table lists about 480,000 clones, roughly 88% of them singletons. The age range of participants was about 18 to 95 years, with residence in about 25 US areas. The source material was PBMCs or T cells enriched from blood (not recorded which). The clonotype comes from a woman aged 40 to 49 who had recovered from COVID-19.

CDR3 DNA: TGTGCCAGTAGTAGGTCGGGGACAGCAATCCCCGGGGAGCTGTTTTTT. As protein: CASSRSGTAIPGELFF. V usage is TRBV19 and J usage is TRBJ2-2; 7 bases align to TRBD1. V lost 4 bases and J lost 6; bases outside the gene matches: 11. The CDR3 totals 16 residues. Per germline, CDR1 LNHDA and CDR2 SQIVND (reference sequence).